This TCR beta chain was profiled in a study of blood T cell repertoires in COVID-19. Looking at the study overall: The samples span acute and convalescent COVID-19 from the United States, Italy and Spain. The cDNA or gDNA used as material had been derived from T cells, B-cell-depleted T cells, or PBMCs.

As handled by the study authors: Nucleated cell number was recorded as an estimate derived from reference gene primer amplification. Clones were sequenced by immunoSEQ multiplex PCR, and TCRdb holds only the in-frame ones, with some missing. From that table come the V and J calls and clone size; the DNA was used to work out D and trimming. The table has tens of thousands of clones, almost 80% seen once. Germline values: CDR1 SGHTA, CDR2 FQGNSA. With 3 bases clipped from V and 2 bases from J, the junction kept 3 bases outside the gene matches. CDR3 length: 15 residues. The chain links TRBV7-2 to TRBJ2-3; 9 positions match TRBD2. What was sequenced was peripheral blood. The TCR comes from a man in his fifties or sixties with acute or convalescent COVID-19. DNA for the CDR3: TGTGCCAGCAGCTTTACTAGCGGGCACACAGATACGCAGTATTTT. It encodes CASSFTSGHTDTQYF.